This T cell receptor (beta chain) stems from a study of blood T cell repertoires in COVID-19. The wider study: The United States, Italy and Spain supplied acute and convalescent COVID-19 samples. From T cells, B-cell-depleted T cells, or PBMCs came the material, which was cDNA or gDNA.

This CDR3 comprises 15 residues. In germline, CDR1 is MNHEY, CDR2 SVGAGI. The ends lost 0 bases at V and 4 bases at J; junction bases unmatched: 6. Per the authors' pipeline: Reference gene primer amplification in the assay estimated nucleated cell counts. Data came from immunoSEQ multiplex PCR; TCRdb stores just in-frame clones and leaves some out. V and J calls and clone size come straight from that table; D and trimming were deduced from the DNA. The sample has approximately 210,000 clones, around 80% seen once; the top ten hold approximately 5%. What was sequenced was peripheral blood. The receptor was isolated from a human donor in a cohort sampled during active COVID-19. This sequence joins TRBV6-5 and TRBJ2-7, with 7 nucleotides matching TRBD1. CDR3 protein: CASSYSNRGLYEQYF. The CDR3 region has the DNA TGTGCCAGCAGTTACTCGAATAGGGGGCTGTACGAGCAGTACTTC.